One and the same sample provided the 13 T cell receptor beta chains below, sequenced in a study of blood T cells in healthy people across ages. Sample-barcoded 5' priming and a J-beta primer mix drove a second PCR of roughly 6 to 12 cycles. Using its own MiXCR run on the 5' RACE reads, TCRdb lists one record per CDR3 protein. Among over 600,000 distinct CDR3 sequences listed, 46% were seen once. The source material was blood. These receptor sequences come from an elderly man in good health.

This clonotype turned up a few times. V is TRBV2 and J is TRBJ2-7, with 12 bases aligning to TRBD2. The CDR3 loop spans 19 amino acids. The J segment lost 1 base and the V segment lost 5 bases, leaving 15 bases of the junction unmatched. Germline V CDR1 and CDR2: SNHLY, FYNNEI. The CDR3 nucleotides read TGTGCCAGCAGTTACCCTAGGGCTAGCGGGAGGGCCTCATCCTACGAGCAGTACTTC. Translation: CASSYPRASGRASSYEQYF.

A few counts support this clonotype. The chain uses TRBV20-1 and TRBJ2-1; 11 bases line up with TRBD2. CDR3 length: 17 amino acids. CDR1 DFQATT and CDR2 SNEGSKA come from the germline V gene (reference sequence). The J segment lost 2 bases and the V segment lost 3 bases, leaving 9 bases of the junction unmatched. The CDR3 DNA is TGCAGTGCTAGGGTCGCGACTAGCGGGAATACCTACAATGAGCAGTTCTTC. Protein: CSARVATSGNTYNEQFF.

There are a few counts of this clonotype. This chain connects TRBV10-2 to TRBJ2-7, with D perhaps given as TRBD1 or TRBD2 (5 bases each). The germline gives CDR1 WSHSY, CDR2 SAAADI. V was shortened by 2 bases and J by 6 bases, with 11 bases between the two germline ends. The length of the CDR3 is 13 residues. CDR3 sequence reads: CASSEQGVGEQYF. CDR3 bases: TGCGCCAGCAGTGAGCAGGGAGTGGGCGAGCAGTACTTC.

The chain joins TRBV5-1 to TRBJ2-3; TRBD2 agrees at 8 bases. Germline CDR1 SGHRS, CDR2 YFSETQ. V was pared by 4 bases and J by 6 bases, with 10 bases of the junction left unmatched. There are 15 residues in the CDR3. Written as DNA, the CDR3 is TGCGCCAGCAGCACAAGTAGCGGGGAGATCGATACGCAGTATTTT. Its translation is CASSTSSGEIDTQYF.

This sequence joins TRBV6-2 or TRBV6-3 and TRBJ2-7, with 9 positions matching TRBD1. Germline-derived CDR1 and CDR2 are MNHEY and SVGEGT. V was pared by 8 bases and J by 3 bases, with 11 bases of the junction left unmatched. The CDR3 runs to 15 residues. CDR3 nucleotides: TGTGCCAGCTCCGGCGGGACAGGGATTCTCTACGAGCAGTACTTC. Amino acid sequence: CASSGGTGILYEQYF.

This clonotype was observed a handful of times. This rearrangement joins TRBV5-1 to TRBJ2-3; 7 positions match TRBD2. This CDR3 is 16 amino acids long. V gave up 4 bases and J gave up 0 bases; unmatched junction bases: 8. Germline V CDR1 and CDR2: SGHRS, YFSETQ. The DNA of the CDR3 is TGCGCCAGCAGCCCCGTAGCGGGTACTAGCACAGATACGCAGTATTTT. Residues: CASSPVAGTSTDTQYF.

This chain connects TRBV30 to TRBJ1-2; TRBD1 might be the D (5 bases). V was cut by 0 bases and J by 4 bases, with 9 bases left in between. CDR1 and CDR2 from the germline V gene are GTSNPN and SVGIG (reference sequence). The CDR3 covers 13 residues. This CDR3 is CAWSVGTVYGYTF. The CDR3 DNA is TGTGCCTGGAGTGTCGGGACCGTCTATGGCTACACCTTC.

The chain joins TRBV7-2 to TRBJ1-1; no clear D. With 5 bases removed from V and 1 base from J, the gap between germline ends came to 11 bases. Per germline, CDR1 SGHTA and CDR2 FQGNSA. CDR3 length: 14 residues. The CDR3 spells CASSPLGWNTEAFF. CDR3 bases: TGTGCCAGCAGCCCCCTCGGTTGGAACACTGAAGCTTTCTTT.

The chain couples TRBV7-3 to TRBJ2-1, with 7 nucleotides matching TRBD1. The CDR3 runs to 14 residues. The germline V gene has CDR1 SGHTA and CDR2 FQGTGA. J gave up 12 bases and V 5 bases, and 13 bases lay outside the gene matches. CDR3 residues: CASSLLSGTVGQFF. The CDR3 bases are TGTGCCAGCAGCCTCCTCTCCGGGACAGTTGGGCAGTTCTTC.

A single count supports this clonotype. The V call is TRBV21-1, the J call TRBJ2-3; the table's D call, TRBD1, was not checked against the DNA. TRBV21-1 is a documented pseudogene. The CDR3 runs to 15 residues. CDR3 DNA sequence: TGTGCCAGCAGCAAGGGGGAAGACGGGTCGGATACGCAGTATTTT. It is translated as CASSKGEDGSDTQYF.

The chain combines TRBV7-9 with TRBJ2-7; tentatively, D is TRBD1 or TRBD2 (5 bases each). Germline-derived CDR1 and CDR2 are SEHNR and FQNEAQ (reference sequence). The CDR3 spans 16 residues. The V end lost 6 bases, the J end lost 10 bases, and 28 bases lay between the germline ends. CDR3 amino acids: CASSYQGLSVRESQYF. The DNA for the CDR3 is TGTGCCAGCAGTTACCAGGGATTATCGGTGAGGGAGTCCCAGTACTTC.

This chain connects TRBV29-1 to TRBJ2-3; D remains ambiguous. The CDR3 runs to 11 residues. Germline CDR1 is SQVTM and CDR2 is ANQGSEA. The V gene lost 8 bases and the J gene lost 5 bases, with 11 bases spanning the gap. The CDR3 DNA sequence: TGCAGCTCCGGCCCAAAAGATACGCAGTATTTT. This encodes CSSGPKDTQYF.

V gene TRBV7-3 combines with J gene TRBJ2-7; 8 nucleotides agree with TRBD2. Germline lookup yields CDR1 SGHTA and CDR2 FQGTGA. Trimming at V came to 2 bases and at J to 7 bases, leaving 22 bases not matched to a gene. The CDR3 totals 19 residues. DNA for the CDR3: TGTGCCAGCAGCTTATCGGGGGGGTACCGGGACAAGATAAACAATGAGCAGTACTTC. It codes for CASSLSGGYRDKINNEQYF.